The 19 T cell receptor beta chains reported below all come from one sample, sequenced in a study of CD8 T cells in ankylosing spondylitis. TCRdb ran MiXCR on the 5' RACE reads and lists one entry per CDR3 protein. The table records about 250,000 distinct CDR3 sequences, around 25% of them present only once. The sample taken for sequencing was blood, either unsorted or a sorted T cell fraction (not recorded which). The source is a male donor with ankylosing spondylitis or in good health (not recorded which).

This clonotype was found many times. V and J are TRBV3-1 and TRBJ2-5; weak D call: TRBD2 (5 bases). The CDR3 extends over 13 amino acids. CDR1 is LGHDT and CDR2 is YNNKEL in the germline V gene (reference sequence). Trimming removed 4 bases from V and 7 bases from J, with 13 bases in between. The CDR3: CASSPGDEGTQYF. As DNA, the CDR3 is TGTGCCAGCAGCCCGGGTGACGAGGGGACCCAGTACTTC.

V usage is TRBV20-1 and J usage is TRBJ2-7; a weak D match, TRBD2 (6 bases). The germline V gene encodes CDR1 DFQATT and CDR2 SNEGSKA (reference sequence). The CDR3 runs 14 residues. Trimming stripped 4 bases from V and 2 bases from J, with 15 bases between. The CDR3 loop reads CSATLPGVPYEQYF. The CDR3 region has the DNA TGCAGTGCTACCCTCCCGGGGGTCCCCTACGAGCAGTACTTC.

The gene calls are TRBV3-1 and TRBJ2-2; D not certain. The germline V gene has CDR1 LGHDT and CDR2 YNNKEL (reference sequence). CDR3 length: 16 amino acids. Trimming pared 6 bases from V and 0 bases from J, leaving 14 bases between. CDR3 protein: CASRPTHRSNTGELFF. The CDR3 DNA reads as TGTGCCAGCAGGCCTACTCACAGATCGAACACCGGGGAGCTGTTTTTT. Full variable domain (missing parts from reference TRBV3-1 and TRBJ2-2): DTAVSQTPKYLVTQMGNDKSIKCEQNLGHDTMYWYKQDSKKFLKIMFSYNNKELIINETVPNRFSPKSPDKAHLNLHINSLELGDSAVYFCASRPTHRSNTGELFFGEGSRLTVL.

There are many counts of this clonotype. The V call is TRBV29-1, the J call TRBJ2-7; possibly TRBD2 for D (5 bases). This CDR3 contains 11 residues. V was cut by 4 bases and J by 3 bases, with 7 bases left in between. The germline V gene has CDR1 SQVTM and CDR2 ANQGSEA. CDR3 in DNA: TGCAGCGTTGTCACTAGCTACGAGCAGTACTTC. Protein product: CSVVTSYEQYF.

This chain uses TRBV12-3 or TRBV12-4 with TRBJ2-6; weak D call: TRBD1 (6 bases). The germline V and J ends were trimmed by 3 bases and 0 bases, with 12 bases remaining between them. The CDR3 is made up of 17 amino acids. The CDR3 DNA reads as TGTGCCAGCAGTTTGGGACACCCCATCTCTGGGGCCAACGTCCTGACTTTC. Translation gives CASSLGHPISGANVLTF.

V usage is TRBV5-1 and J usage is TRBJ2-1; D uncertain. V was cut by 3 bases and J by 2 bases, with 12 bases left in between. Germline V gene sequence: CDR1 SGHRS, CDR2 YFSETQ. This CDR3 has 15 amino acids. CDR3 region: CASSSGGSTYNEQFF. The CDR3 DNA is TGCGCCAGCAGCTCGGGTGGCAGTACCTACAATGAGCAGTTCTTC.

This clonotype was recorded many times. The chain joins TRBV20-1 to TRBJ2-7; D gene ambiguous. The CDR3 is 11 residues long. Trimming removed 1 base from V and 4 bases from J, with 5 bases in between. Germline CDR1 is DFQATT and CDR2 is SNEGSKA (reference sequence). The CDR3 nucleotides read TGCAGTGCTAGAGGGGCTTACGAGCAGTACTTC. This sequence encodes CSARGAYEQYF.

This clonotype has only a few counts. The chain joins TRBV7-2 to TRBJ2-1; no reliable D call. The germline V gene encodes CDR1 SGHTA and CDR2 FQGNSA. The CDR3 has 13 residues. The germline V and J ends were trimmed by 5 bases and 7 bases, with 12 bases remaining between them. This CDR3 reads CASSPYAWNEQFF. CDR3 coding DNA: TGTGCCAGCAGCCCCTACGCGTGGAATGAGCAGTTCTTC.

This clonotype appeared many times. The J gene is TRBJ1-1, the V gene TRBV20-1; D not certain. The CDR3 covers 14 residues. Germline V CDR1 and CDR2: DFQATT, SNEGSKA (reference sequence). V dropped 3 bases and J dropped 1 base, with 12 bases sitting between them. CDR3 in DNA: TGCAGTGCTAGGTCAGGATCCGCGAACACTGAAGCTTTCTTT. Translated, it gives CSARSGSANTEAFF.

Ten or more counts support this clonotype. This rearrangement joins TRBV24-1 to TRBJ1-2; a weak D match, TRBD1 (5 bases). V was clipped by 2 bases and J by 4 bases, with 10 bases between them. The CDR3 spans 14 residues. CDR1 and CDR2 from the germline V gene are KGHDR and SFDVKD. The CDR3 coding sequence is TGTGCCACCAGTGATTCGGGGGTCCCCTATGGCTACACCTTC. Translation: CATSDSGVPYGYTF.

This clonotype was recorded at least ten times. This chain joins TRBV12-3 or TRBV12-4 and TRBJ2-2; 7 nucleotides align to TRBD2. The CDR3 consists of 15 residues. J was trimmed by 7 bases and V by 6 bases; bases with no gene match: 11. The CDR3 bases are TGTGCCAGCAGGTTTCGGGGGGTTCGACACGGGGAGCTGTTTTTT. Translation gives CASRFRGVRHGELFF.

This clonotype was observed at least ten times. J is TRBJ2-7 and V is TRBV6-1, with TRBD2 matching 8 bases. The CDR3 covers 15 residues. V dropped 5 bases and J dropped 0; count of bases not matched to a gene: 6. In germline, CDR1 is MNHNS, CDR2 SASEGT. CDR3 DNA sequence: TGTGCCAGCAGTACCCCGGGGGGGAGCTCCTACGAGCAGTACTTC. This encodes CASSTPGGSSYEQYF.

The J gene is TRBJ1-1, the V gene TRBV29-1; no reliable D call. The CDR3 has 13 residues. V lost 4 bases to trimming and J lost 5 bases, with 14 bases between them. The germline CDR1 and CDR2 sequences are SQVTM and ANQGSEA. This CDR3 reads CSVAREKGTEAFF. CDR3 bases: TGCAGCGTTGCTCGGGAAAAGGGTACTGAAGCTTTCTTT. Supplemented by reference TRBV29-1 and TRBJ1-1, the full variable domain reads SAVISQKPSRDICQRGTSLTIQCQVDSQVTMMFWYRQQPGQSLTLIATANQGSEATYESGFVIDKFPISRPNLTFSTLTVSNMSPEDSSIYLCSVAREKGTEAFFGQGTRLTVV.

V is TRBV6-1 and J is TRBJ2-7; TRBD1 matches 9 bases. The CDR3 length is 15 residues. Germline-derived CDR1 and CDR2 are MNHNS and SASEGT. After removal of 4 bases from V and 2 bases from J, the junction contained 6 bases not matched to a gene. The CDR3 here is CASSATGTGPYEQYF. The CDR3 nucleotides read TGTGCCAGCAGTGCAACCGGGACAGGGCCCTACGAGCAGTACTTC.

The chain recombines TRBV18 with TRBJ1-1, with D unclear. The CDR3 has 10 residues. The germline V and J ends were trimmed by 5 bases and 8 bases, with 6 bases remaining between them. Germline V gives CDR1 KGHSH, CDR2 LQKENI. The CDR3 reads CASSGPEAFF. The CDR3 nucleotides are TGTGCCAGCTCAGGGCCCGAAGCTTTCTTT.

The chain uses TRBV5-5 and TRBJ1-1; D is possibly TRBD1 (5 bases). The ends were cut back, 4 bases at V and 0 bases at J, with 13 bases in the middle. Germline assignment: CDR1 SGHKS and CDR2 YYEKEE (reference sequence). The CDR3 spans 15 residues. DNA of the CDR3: TGTGCCAGCAGCGGGGGGATGTTTATGAACACTGAAGCTTTCTTT. This sequence encodes CASSGGMFMNTEAFF.

This clonotype was seen only a few times. This chain uses TRBV6-1 with TRBJ2-7; 8 positions agree with TRBD2. Losses at the gene ends were 7 bases for V and 6 bases for J; bases not matched to a gene: 14. The CDR3 length is 15 residues. Germline CDR1 and CDR2: MNHNS and SASEGT. The CDR3 loop is CASTSIGLAASEQYF. In DNA form, the CDR3 reads TGTGCCAGCACCTCAATTGGACTAGCTGCGTCCGAGCAGTACTTC.

This clonotype occurred many times. V and J are TRBV5-1 and TRBJ2-7; 7 nucleotides line up with TRBD1. CDR1 and CDR2 (germline): SGHRS, YFSETQ. Germline trimming cut 3 bases from V and 3 bases from J; bases unmatched to any gene: 9. The CDR3 runs to 15 residues. For the CDR3, the DNA is TGCGCCAGCAGCTCGGGACAGTCCAGGAGCTACGAGCAGTACTTC. Protein sequence: CASSSGQSRSYEQYF.

This clonotype was counted only a few times. This chain links TRBV29-1 with TRBJ2-2, with D perhaps TRBD2 (6 bases). CDR1 SQVTM and CDR2 ANQGSEA come from the germline V gene. The V and J ends lost 4 bases and 8 bases respectively, with 11 bases between them. The CDR3 totals 12 residues. CDR3 nucleotide sequence: TGCAGCGTTGCGGAGGGTACGGGGGAGCTGTTTTTT. Its protein product is CSVAEGTGELFF.